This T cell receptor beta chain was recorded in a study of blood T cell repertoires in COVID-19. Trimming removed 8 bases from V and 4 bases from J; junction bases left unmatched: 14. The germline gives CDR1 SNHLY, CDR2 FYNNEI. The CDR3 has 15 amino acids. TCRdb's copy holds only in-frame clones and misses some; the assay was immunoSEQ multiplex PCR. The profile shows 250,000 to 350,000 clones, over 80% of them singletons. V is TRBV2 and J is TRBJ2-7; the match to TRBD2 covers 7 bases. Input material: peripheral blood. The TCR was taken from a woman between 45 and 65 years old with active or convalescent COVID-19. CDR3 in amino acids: CASDQRTGGRYEQYF. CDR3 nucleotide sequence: TGTGCCAGCGACCAGAGAACGGGAGGACGGTACGAGCAGTACTTC.